The 15 T cell receptor beta chains below come from one sample, sequenced in a study of T cells in Graves' hyperthyroidism and ophthalmopathy. Amplification of TCR beta CDR3 regions was performed using RNA transcripts as template. HTBI primers were employed in a first-round RT-PCR of the TCR CDR3. TCRdb re-called the multiplex PCR reads through MiXCR, storing one row per CDR3 protein. The table records 660,000 or so distinct CDR3 sequences, around 20% of them present only once. Sequenced input: blood. Source of these receptors: a man aged 30 to 39 with Graves' ophthalmopathy.

Ten or more counts support this clonotype. The chain joins TRBV7-9 to TRBJ2-1; possibly TRBD2 for D (6 bases). Deletions cut 8 bases from V and 3 bases from J, with 14 bases between. CDR3 length equals 14 residues. Germline V lookup: CDR1 SEHNR, CDR2 FQNEAQ (reference sequence). The CDR3 spells CASGLGGDYNEQFF. Here the CDR3 DNA reads TGTGCCAGCGGCCTCGGGGGTGACTACAATGAGCAGTTCTTC.

This clonotype has at least ten counts. This chain links TRBV12-3 or TRBV12-4 with TRBJ2-7, with D possibly matching TRBD2 (5 bases). The CDR3 covers 18 residues. Trimming stripped 1 base from V and 0 bases from J, with 19 bases between. Here the CDR3 reads CASSLGGFTVQFSYEQYF. The CDR3 bases are TGTGCCAGCAGTTTAGGAGGGTTCACAGTACAATTCTCCTACGAGCAGTACTTC.

This clonotype showed up just a few times. The chain carries TRBV30 and TRBJ2-7, with 8 bases fitting TRBD1. J was trimmed by 11 bases and V by 1 base; bases with no gene match: 7. The CDR3 has 12 amino acids. Germline V gene sequence: CDR1 GTSNPN, CDR2 SVGIG (reference sequence). In nucleotides, the CDR3 is TGTGCCTGGAGTGCGGAGGACAGGGAGGAGTACTTC. Protein product: CAWSAEDREEYF.

Many counts were recorded for this clonotype. The chain has TRBV6-1 and TRBJ1-1; 8 nucleotides match TRBD1. This CDR3 has 14 amino acids. Germline CDR1 and CDR2: MNHNS and SASEGT. Losses at the gene ends were 4 bases for V and 1 base for J; bases not matched to a gene: 2. The DNA for the CDR3 is TGTGCCAGCAGTGGAGACAGGGGGAACACTGAAGCTTTCTTT. Protein sequence: CASSGDRGNTEAFF.

In this sample, this clonotype turned up a few times. The chain joins TRBV5-1 to TRBJ1-1; the D gene is possibly TRBD1 (5 bases). The V gene's germline CDR1 is SGHRS and CDR2 YFSETQ. The CDR3 length is 14 residues. Trimming pared 1 base from V and 4 bases from J, leaving 11 bases between. The CDR3 DNA reads as TGCGCCAGCAGCTTGACTCAGGGTCTCACTGAAGCTTTCTTT. Its protein product is CASSLTQGLTEAFF. The full variable domain, its missing parts supplied by reference TRBV5-1 and TRBJ1-1, is KAGVTQTPRYLIKTRGQQVTLSCSPISGHRSVSWYQQTPGQGLQFLFEYFSETQRNKGNFPGRFSGRQFSNSRSEMNVSTLELGDSALYLCASSLTQGLTEAFFGQGTRLTVV.

This clonotype has at least ten counts. J is TRBJ2-5 and V is TRBV20-1, with D perhaps being TRBD1 or TRBD2 (5 bases each). The germline V gene encodes CDR1 DFQATT and CDR2 SNEGSKA (reference sequence). Trimming took off 5 bases at V and 5 bases at J, with 9 bases between the two ends. The CDR3 totals 11 residues. CDR3 nucleotides: TGCAGTGCTTCTTGGGGGGAGACCCAGTACTTC. Encoded protein: CSASWGETQYF.

This clonotype was seen repeatedly, ten times or more. The chain links TRBV5-1 to TRBJ1-1; D is undetermined. CDR3 length: 15 amino acids. The ends were cut back, 1 base at V and 3 bases at J, with 13 bases in the middle. Germline V gene data show CDR1 as SGHRS and CDR2 as YFSETQ. CDR3 amino acids: CASSLSMGLDTEAFF. The CDR3 DNA reads as TGCGCCAGCAGCTTGTCTATGGGGTTGGACACTGAAGCTTTCTTT.

This clonotype was detected only a few times. The chain is built from TRBV28 and TRBJ2-4, with D perhaps TRBD2 (6 bases). CDR1 is MDHEN and CDR2 is SYDVKM in the germline V gene. Trimming cost V 2 bases and J 0 bases, with 8 bases left between them. This CDR3 has 15 residues. The CDR3 is CASSLGGEAKNIQYF. The DNA of the CDR3 is TGTGCCAGCAGTTTAGGCGGGGAAGCCAAAAACATTCAGTACTTC. Variable domain in full (rest from reference TRBV28 and TRBJ2-4): DVKVTQSSRYLVKRTGEKVFLECVQDMDHENMFWYRQDPGLGLRLIYFSYDVKMKEKGDIPEGYSVSREKKERFSLILESASTNQTSMYLCASSLGGEAKNIQYFGAGTRLSVL.

This clonotype was seen ten or more times. The rearrangement links TRBV2 to TRBJ2-7; perhaps TRBD2 as D (5 bases). Trimming removed 7 bases from V and 1 base from J, with 14 bases in between. Per germline, CDR1 SNHLY and CDR2 FYNNEI. This CDR3 is 14 amino acids long. The CDR3 DNA sequence: TGTGCCAGCACCTTGGCTAGCACATCCTACGAGCAGTACTTC. Its translation: CASTLASTSYEQYF.

The chain recombines TRBV11-3 with TRBJ1-4; 7 bases line up with TRBD1. Per germline, CDR1 SGHNT and CDR2 YENEEA. The trim removed 4 bases at V and 7 bases at J, leaving 9 bases unmatched. The CDR3 is 15 residues long. CDR3 residues: CASSSGQRAGEKLFF. The CDR3 region has the DNA TGTGCCAGCAGCTCGGGACAGAGAGCAGGTGAAAAACTGTTTTTT. The full variable domain, its missing parts supplied by reference TRBV11-3 and TRBJ1-4, is EAGVVQSPRYKIIEKKQPVAFWCNPISGHNTLYWYLQNLGQGPELLIRYENEEAVDDSQLPKDRFSAERLKGVDSTLKIQPAELGDSAVYLCASSSGQRAGEKLFFGSGTQLSVL.

This clonotype was found many times. The genes are TRBV3-1 and TRBJ1-1; tentatively, D is TRBD1 (5 bases). V was cut by 4 bases and J by 5 bases, with 20 bases left in between. From germline, CDR1 is LGHDT and CDR2 YNNKEL (reference sequence). There are 16 residues in the CDR3. CDR3 nucleotides: TGTGCCAGCAGCCGCACGCAGGGAGGCACGGGGACTGAAGCTTTCTTT. Its protein product is CASSRTQGGTGTEAFF.

The V gene is TRBV29-1, the J gene TRBJ2-1; 14 nucleotides match TRBD2. In germline, CDR1 is SQVTM, CDR2 ANQGSEA. With 7 bases clipped from V and 1 base from J, the junction kept 15 bases outside the gene matches. This CDR3 has 19 residues. DNA of the CDR3: TGCAGCGCTTACAATCTCACCGGGACTAGCGGGAGATCCTACAATGAGCAGTTCTTC. Translation gives CSAYNLTGTSGRSYNEQFF.

This clonotype was counted at least ten times. V usage is TRBV12-3 or TRBV12-4 and J usage is TRBJ1-5; no clear D. This CDR3 comprises 15 residues. The germline V and J ends were trimmed by 1 base and 0 bases, with 7 bases remaining between them. The CDR3 bases are TGTGCCAGCAGTTTAGTTGCCAATAGCAATCAGCCCCAGCATTTT. It is translated as CASSLVANSNQPQHF.

This clonotype was counted between two and nine times. This chain uses TRBV20-1 with TRBJ2-5, with a weak D call TRBD2 (6 bases). The V end was cut by 4 bases, the J end by 10 bases, with 19 bases between. Looked up from germline, CDR1 is DFQATT and CDR2 is SNEGSKA (reference sequence). This CDR3 region has 13 residues. CDR3 in amino acids: CSAKSTWGEVQYF. In nucleotides, the CDR3 is TGCAGTGCTAAAAGCACGTGGGGGGAGGTCCAGTACTTC.

This rearrangement joins TRBV5-1 to TRBJ1-1; no definite D call. The CDR3 contains 13 residues. CDR1 SGHRS and CDR2 YFSETQ come from the germline V gene. The V gene lost 6 bases and the J gene lost 4 bases, with 13 bases spanning the gap. The CDR3 sequence: CASIGSSGTEAFF. CDR3 nucleotide sequence: TGCGCCAGCATAGGGAGTTCGGGCACTGAAGCTTTCTTT.